This T cell receptor beta chain derives from a study of radiotherapy plus CTLA-4 blockade in lung cancer. Study context: Among patients, roughly 17% showed objective responses, and 30% to 40% had disease control.

Clones were sequenced by immunoSEQ multiplex PCR, and TCRdb holds only the in-frame ones, with some missing. The sample includes 85,000 to 100,000 clones, about two thirds seen only once; the top ten take over 12%. Overall study findings and caveats: There was expansion of tumor-derived TCR clones in blood after radiotherapy plus ipilimumab.

V lost 6 bases, J lost 0 bases, and 8 bases stayed unmatched. Germline-derived CDR1 and CDR2 are LNHDA and SQIVND (reference sequence). This CDR3 has 16 residues. Worth noting for this clone: The target antigen is unknown.

Chemo-refractory metastatic non-small-cell lung cancer patients were treated with focal radiation plus CTLA-4 blockade with ipilimumab. This chain joins TRBV19 and TRBJ2-7, with 10 positions matching TRBD2. This receptor was taken from a human donor with non-small cell lung cancer that progressed on radiotherapy plus ipilimumab. The sequences come from peripheral blood, collected from a patient treated with radiotherapy plus ipilimumab. CDR3 sequence: CASRAGLALHSYEQYF. Here the CDR3 DNA reads TGTGCCAGTAGGGCGGGACTAGCGCTACACTCCTACGAGCAGTACTTC.